One and the same sample provided the 23 T cell receptor beta chains below, sequenced in a study of beta chain features in type 1 diabetes. Study observations and caveats: TCRB CDR3s were moderately but significantly shorter in Type 1 diabetes patients in all four CD4+ subsets.

The sequenced template was cDNA made from the entire isolated RNA. Sequencing used immunoSEQ multiplex PCR; TCRdb keeps in-frame clones, though not all of them. This table has approximately 250,000 clones, roughly a tenth appearing once. The antigens of these receptors remain unknown. Sequencing was carried out using naive CD4+ T cells from blood. These receptors all come from a man aged 25 to 40 with type 1 diabetes.

This clone has just a few counts. The V call is TRBV9, the J call TRBJ2-1; possible D gene TRBD1, 5 bases. Germline assignment: CDR1 SGDLS and CDR2 YYNGEE. Trimming took off 0 bases at V and 6 bases at J, with 10 bases between the two ends. The CDR3 is 14 residues long. CDR3 region: CASSVDYRPNEQFF. The CDR3, as DNA: TGTGCCAGCAGCGTAGACTACAGGCCCAATGAGCAGTTCTTC. The full variable domain, with the rest looked up from reference TRBV9 and TRBJ2-1, is DSGVTQTPKHLITATGQRVTLRCSPRSGDLSVYWYQQSLDQGLQFLIQYYNGEERAKGNILERFSAQQFPDLHSELNLSSLELGDSALYFCASSVDYRPNEQFFGPGTRLTVL.

This clone was counted only a few times. The chain has TRBV15 and TRBJ1-6; TRBD1 agrees at 8 bases. This CDR3 spans 15 amino acids. Germline V gives CDR1 LNHNV, CDR2 YYDKDF (reference sequence). The trim removed 5 bases at V and 11 bases at J, leaving 11 bases unmatched. CDR3 sequence (DNA): TGTGCCACCAGCTTACCGGACAGGGATTTCGCACCCCTCCACTTT. Protein product: CATSLPDRDFAPLHF.

There are a few counts of this clone. CDR3 in amino acids: CASSLQGAKGTDTQYF. For the CDR3, the DNA is TGTGCCAGCAGTCTACAGGGGGCAAAAGGCACAGATACGCAGTATTTT. The J gene is TRBJ2-3, the V gene TRBV2; 9 bases fit TRBD1. The CDR3 contains 16 residues. Germline values: CDR1 SNHLY, CDR2 FYNNEI. V shed 5 bases, J shed 1 base, and the junction held 7 bases outside the gene matches.

The V call is TRBV7-9, the J call TRBJ2-5; D gene ambiguous. V was trimmed by 5 bases and J by 0 bases, leaving 13 bases between them. The CDR3 is 15 residues long. Germline V lookup: CDR1 SEHNR, CDR2 FQNEAQ (reference sequence). The CDR3 DNA is TGTGCCAGCAGCCCACCCCCTGGGCACCAAGAGACCCAGTACTTC. Translation: CASSPPPGHQETQYF.

The chain carries TRBV9 and TRBJ1-3; D is perhaps TRBD1 (6 bases). CDR1 and CDR2 (germline): SGDLS, YYNGEE. The CDR3 covers 16 residues. Trimming shortened V by 2 bases and J by 0 bases, and 12 bases separated the two germline ends. The CDR3 DNA reads as TGTGCCAGCAGCGTCCTACAGGGAATCTCTGGAAACACCATATATTTT. Its translation: CASSVLQGISGNTIYF.

This clone has more than one count but fewer than ten. This chain uses TRBV30 with TRBJ1-6; unclear D gene. V lost 0 bases to trimming and J lost 1 base, with 7 bases between them. Germline CDR1 reads GTSNPN; CDR2 reads SVGIG (reference sequence). CDR3 length: 15 residues. The CDR3 loop reads CAWSVRGSYNSPLHF. The CDR3 DNA sequence: TGTGCCTGGAGTGTACGGGGATCCTATAATTCACCCCTCCACTTT.

V gene TRBV9 combines with J gene TRBJ1-1; TRBD1 is a possible D gene (5 bases). Trimming left V 4 bases short and J 0 bases short, with 22 bases between. This CDR3 is 18 amino acids long. Germline CDR1 and CDR2: SGDLS and YYNGEE. CDR3 sequence (DNA): TGTGCCAGCAGCCCTACGCGAATTCGGGGGAAAATGAACACTGAAGCTTTCTTT. It codes for CASSPTRIRGKMNTEAFF.

This clone appeared a few times. V usage is TRBV29-1 and J usage is TRBJ2-1, with 10 bases fitting TRBD2. V shed 4 bases and J 4 bases; nucleotides not matched to a gene: 1. Per germline, CDR1 SQVTM and CDR2 ANQGSEA. The CDR3 is made up of 13 amino acids. The CDR3 region is CSVASGGYNEQFF. The DNA of the CDR3 is TGCAGCGTTGCTAGCGGGGGATACAATGAGCAGTTCTTC.

The chain uses TRBV4-2 and TRBJ1-2; the match to TRBD1 covers 9 bases. This CDR3 region has 15 residues. With V trimmed by 4 bases and J by 7 bases, 10 bases remained unmatched. Germline CDR1 reads LGHNA; CDR2 reads YNFKEQ. The CDR3 region has the DNA TGTGCCAGCAGCCGCCAAAACCCGGACAGGGGTGGCTACACCTTC. Its translation: CASSRQNPDRGGYTF.

This clone occurred a few times. The chain employs TRBV2 and TRBJ1-2; 7 bases line up with TRBD1. Germline assignment: CDR1 SNHLY and CDR2 FYNNEI. J was trimmed by 7 bases and V by 1 base; bases with no gene match: 9. The CDR3 loop spans 15 amino acids. The CDR3 nucleotides read TGTGCCAGCAGTGAAGAGGGGGTAGGGGGCACTGGCTACACCTTC. Amino acid sequence: CASSEEGVGGTGYTF.

A few counts support this clone. The chain couples TRBV29-1 to TRBJ1-5; tentatively, D is TRBD1 (6 bases). Per germline, CDR1 SQVTM and CDR2 ANQGSEA. Trimming took off 4 bases at V and 4 bases at J, with 11 bases between the two ends. This CDR3 contains 13 residues. CDR3 protein: CSVGGQINQPQHF. The CDR3 DNA is TGCAGCGTTGGAGGACAGATTAATCAGCCCCAGCATTTT. The complete variable domain, with remaining parts taken from reference TRBV29-1 and TRBJ1-5, reads SAVISQKPSRDICQRGTSLTIQCQVDSQVTMMFWYRQQPGQSLTLIATANQGSEATYESGFVIDKFPISRPNLTFSTLTVSNMSPEDSSIYLCSVGGQINQPQHFGDGTRLSIL.

This clone was detected only a few times. J is TRBJ2-7 and V is TRBV9; D is undetermined. The V gene lost 4 bases and the J gene lost 3 bases, with 8 bases spanning the gap. The CDR3 sequence is 12 residues long. Germline values: CDR1 SGDLS, CDR2 YYNGEE. The CDR3 nucleotides read TGTGCCAGCAGCCGCACTAACTACGAGCAGTACTTC. Protein product: CASSRTNYEQYF. The complete variable domain, with remaining parts taken from reference TRBV9 and TRBJ2-7, reads DSGVTQTPKHLITATGQRVTLRCSPRSGDLSVYWYQQSLDQGLQFLIQYYNGEERAKGNILERFSAQQFPDLHSELNLSSLELGDSALYFCASSRTNYEQYFGPGTRLTVT.

This clone was counted a few times. The chain employs TRBV4-1 and TRBJ2-3; 7 positions agree with TRBD1. This CDR3 is 13 amino acids long. Unmatched junction bases numbered 4, after V lost 4 bases and J lost 6 bases. In germline, CDR1 is MGHRA, CDR2 YSYEKL. The DNA for the CDR3 is TGCGCCAGCAGCCCGAGGGGGCGGGATACGCAGTATTTT. It specifies CASSPRGRDTQYF.

This clone has only a few counts. The CDR3: CASSQDHRAIGEAFF. The CDR3 DNA follows: TGCGCCAGCAGCCAAGACCACAGGGCGATCGGTGAAGCTTTCTTT. This chain joins TRBV4-3 and TRBJ1-1; D might be TRBD1 (6 bases). CDR3 length: 15 amino acids. V lost 0 bases and J 7 bases, leaving 15 bases between the germline ends. The V gene's germline CDR1 is LGHNA and CDR2 YSLEER.

This chain uses TRBV15 with TRBJ2-5; D possibly corresponds to TRBD1 (5 bases). This CDR3 is built from 16 residues. V was cut by 1 base and J by 5 bases, with 17 bases left in between. Germline-derived CDR1 and CDR2 are LNHNV and YYDKDF (reference sequence). Written as DNA, the CDR3 is TGTGCCACCAGCAGAGCCCGGACACTCTTCGGGGAGACCCAGTACTTC. Its translation is CATSRARTLFGETQYF. The complete variable domain, with remaining parts taken from reference TRBV15 and TRBJ2-5, reads DAMVIQNPRYQVTQFGKPVTLSCSQTLNHNVMYWYQQKSSQAPKLLFHYYDKDFNNEADTPDNFQSRRPNTSFCFLDIRSPGLGDTAMYLCATSRARTLFGETQYFGPGTRLLVL.

This clone has a handful of counts. The J gene is TRBJ2-3, the V gene TRBV2, with no clear D. The length of the CDR3 is 16 residues. Germline values: CDR1 SNHLY, CDR2 FYNNEI. V lost 6 bases and J 0 bases, leaving 16 bases between the germline ends. The CDR3 spells CASRTWMSTSTDTQYF. Written as DNA, the CDR3 is TGTGCCAGCAGGACCTGGATGTCGACTAGCACAGATACGCAGTATTTT.

Only one count was recorded for this clone. The chain recombines TRBV6-1 with TRBJ1-6; 11 positions agree with TRBD1. The CDR3 extends over 14 amino acids. V dropped 5 bases and J dropped 9; count of bases not matched to a gene: 3. CDR1 is MNHNS, CDR2 SASEGT, per germline. The CDR3, as DNA: TGTGCCAGCAGTACCGGGACAGGGGGTTCACCCCTCCACTTT. It is translated as CASSTGTGGSPLHF.

There are a few counts of this clone. The chain couples TRBV7-8 to TRBJ2-7; D is unclear. The germline V gene has CDR1 SGHVS and CDR2 FQNEAQ. V lost 3 bases, J lost 3 bases, and 9 bases lay in between. CDR3 size: 13 residues. CDR3 sequence (DNA): TGTGCCAGCAGCTTGGTCAGTATCTACGAGCAGTACTTC. Its translation: CASSLVSIYEQYF.

This rearrangement joins TRBV9 to TRBJ2-3; TRBD1 matches 10 bases. Unmatched junction bases numbered 6, after V lost 0 bases and J lost 2 bases. Per the germline V gene, CDR1 is SGDLS and CDR2 is YYNGEE. This CDR3 comprises 17 residues. The CDR3 region is CASSVGGTGVYTDTQYF. CDR3 coding DNA: TGTGCCAGCAGCGTAGGAGGGACAGGGGTTTACACAGATACGCAGTATTTT.

This clone was recorded a few times. This sequence joins TRBV30 and TRBJ1-1; a weak D match, TRBD1 (5 bases). V was pared by 2 bases and J by 10 bases, with 11 bases between. Germline V gives CDR1 GTSNPN, CDR2 SVGIG (reference sequence). The CDR3 totals 11 residues. CDR3: CAWSLQGVAFF. The CDR3 bases are TGTGCCTGGAGTCTGCAGGGTGTAGCTTTCTTT.

The gene calls are TRBV30 and TRBJ1-5; weak D call: TRBD1 (5 bases). V dropped 2 bases and J dropped 9 bases, with 11 bases sitting between them. From germline, CDR1 is GTSNPN and CDR2 SVGIG (reference sequence). The CDR3 is made up of 12 amino acids. The CDR3 region is CAWSLNGGPQHF. DNA for the CDR3: TGTGCCTGGAGTCTAAACGGGGGGCCCCAGCATTTT.

The chain carries TRBV29-1 and TRBJ2-7, with D perhaps matching TRBD2 (6 bases). The CDR3 has 13 residues. Germline V lookup: CDR1 SQVTM, CDR2 ANQGSEA. Trimming cost V 4 bases and J 6 bases, with 16 bases left between them. CDR3 in DNA: TGCAGCGTTGTAGGGACTGCCCCTGCCGAGCAGTACTTC. Translation gives CSVVGTAPAEQYF.

The J gene is TRBJ2-7, the V gene TRBV9; D is unclear. The CDR3 runs to 15 residues. Trimming took 0 bases from V and 2 from J, leaving 12 bases between them. Germline-derived CDR1 and CDR2 are SGDLS and YYNGEE. CDR3 protein: CASSVGSDTAYEQYF. The CDR3 DNA reads as TGTGCCAGCAGCGTAGGAAGTGACACAGCCTACGAGCAGTACTTC.